This T cell receptor beta chain originates from a study of T-cell memory formation after mild COVID-19 (dated by TCRdb to the early 2020s). About the investigation overall: Most TCR sequence clusters were specific to one of the two donors. In a couple of donors, T-cell clones that expanded and contracted after mild COVID-19 were tracked by sequencing TCRalpha and TCRbeta repertoires over time. Two young, previously healthy adult volunteers made up the cohort, one male and one female. Overall study outcomes, separate from this receptor: Contracting CD4+ clones were found mainly in CM and EM memory subsets, while CD8+ clones were enriched in EMRA. The second-wave clones that peaked on day 37 were not confirmed to be SARS-CoV-2 specific. Some responding clones were detected in pre-infection memory, which suggested that pre-existing cross-reactive memory T cells had joined the SARS-CoV-2 response. Clones that contracted from day 15 to 85 showed balanced CD4/CD8 phenotypes, whereas a second wave of clones that expanded from day 15 to 37 leaned towards CD4+. Only a couple of mild cases were covered by the study, and larger cohorts that include severe cases with pre-infection samples were considered necessary.

Ficoll-Paque density gradient centrifugation was the method used to isolate PBMCs. This clonotype has more than one count but fewer than ten. Its antigen is not yet known. The sample holds no much larger clone one base away, and base qualities are not on file. The data were produced on an Illumina NovaSeq 6000. Using 5'RACE with constant-segment primers, TCRalpha and TCRbeta cDNA libraries were constructed, with sample barcodes and unique molecular identifiers added in the process. RNA was extracted from every sample with Trizol reagent. Libraries were amplified in two PCR steps, with a second sample barcode and Illumina TruSeq adapters added in the second step. Libraries were sequenced on an Illumina NovaSeq with 2 x 150 bp paired-end reads. The authors processed their data as follows. The reads were demultiplexed and collapsed into UMI-guided consensus sequences using migec v1.2.7. Using mixcr v2.1.11, the UMI consensuses were aligned to TRA and TRB V and J templates and assembled into clonotypes. A clonotype was counted as expanded or contracted only if both edgeR and NoisET called the change significant, with noise models trained on biological replicates. edgeR calls used a false discovery rate-adjusted p below 0.01 and a log2 fold-change threshold of 1. As an exploratory analysis of dynamics, PCA with hierarchical clustering was applied to max-normalized trajectories of the 1000 most abundant clonotypes. The CD4 or CD8 phenotype of responding clones was assigned using the separately sequenced CD4+ and CD8+ repertoires. TCRdb itself trimmed the public reads at Q25 with fastp, ran MiXCR and retained productive beta chains. Rows merge per CDR3 protein into single entries with the most common DNA and genes. TCRdb's processing, not the authors' own work, is the source of the V and J calls. The sample table contains 250,000 or so distinct CDR3 sequences; only one count was recorded for approximately 19% of them. Roughly 24% of the sample belongs to the ten largest clones.

From the cysteine through the phenylalanine, the CDR3 covers 20 amino acids. Solely the CDR3 DNA is kept, with 60 bases framed from the first base. V trim: 4 bases; J trim: 0 bases; unmatched bases: 19. Reading the germline V gene gives CDR1 SGDLS and CDR2 YYNGEE. Sequenced input: PBMCs or a T cell subset sorted from them (not recorded which). This receptor was taken from a man between 18 and 35 years old who had mild COVID-19 (a few samples of this study predate the infection). The sample titles of this study are shuffled in the database, so cell type and time point are left out; the donor was told from shared clones. Recombination linked TRBV9 to TRBJ2-3, and 8 junctional nucleotides match TRBD2. The CDR3: CASSSRGLAGSPSSTDTQYF. The bases read TGTGCCAGCAGCTCCCGGGGATTAGCGGGGTCGCCCTCTAGCACAGATACGCAGTATTTT.